Listed below are T cell receptor beta chains from one sample, sequenced in a study of T cell responses to AZD1222 COVID-19 vaccine. The table came from immunoSEQ multiplex PCR; TCRdb's copy has only in-frame clones and leaves some out. Altogether 100,000 or so clones are present, roughly 82% being singletons, with the ten largest covering approximately 5%. Source: peripheral blood, taken on day 0 of AZD1222 vaccination. The receptors come from an adult in good health. Each CDR3 is given with its conserved first and last residue. The D gene is left open where the match is weak. Clone size appears in some rows only: once, few, many, or a class for an expanded clone.

D gene,J gene,clone size,V gene,CDR3 DNA,CDR3 protein
NA,TRBJ2-7,NA,TRBV6-2/TRBV6-3,TGTGCCAGCAGTTTGGCAGGGGGGGGCGAGCAGTACTTC,CASSLAGGGEQYF
NA,TRBJ2-5,NA,TRBV21-1,TGTGCCAGCACGGCTAAAGAGACCCAGTACTTC,CASTAKETQYF
NA,TRBJ1-1,NA,TRBV27,TGTGCCAGCAGTCACGGAGACGGGTCTTTTTGGGGAGCTTTCTTT,CASSHGDGSFWGAFF
TRBD1,TRBJ2-3,NA,TRBV5-1,TGCGCCAGCAGCTTGGGACAGGGGGCCGCAGATACGCAGTATTTT,CASSLGQGAADTQYF
TRBD2,TRBJ2-3,medium-sized,TRBV27,TGTGCCAGCAGTTTATCGAGCGGGGGCACAGATACGCAGTATTTT,CASSLSSGGTDTQYF
NA,TRBJ1-1,NA,TRBV29-1,TGCAGCGTTGGGGGGAGCACTGAAGCTTTCTTT,CSVGGSTEAFF
NA,TRBJ1-5,NA,TRBV10-1,TGCGCCAGTTCAGACAGCCCAGTTTCTAATCAGCCCCAGCATTTT,CASSDSPVSNQPQHF
NA,TRBJ2-2,NA,TRBV9,TGTGCCAGCACCCTAGGGGGCACCGGGGAGCTGTTTTTT,CASTLGGTGELFF
NA,TRBJ1-1,NA,TRBV3-1/TRBV3-2,TGTGCCAGCAGCCCGTCTGGGCCGTCGAACACTGAAGCTTTCTTT,CASSPSGPSNTEAFF
TRBD1,TRBJ1-4,once,TRBV7-9,TGTGCCAGCAGCTCCAGGGGGCCCAGCGGCGAAAAACTGTTTTTT,CASSSRGPSGEKLFF
NA,TRBJ2-7,NA,TRBV18,TGTGCCAGCTCACCAGGGGTCCCCTCCTACGAGCAGTACTTC,CASSPGVPSYEQYF
NA,TRBJ2-3,NA,TRBV2,TGTGCCAGCAGGGAAATCACAGATACGCAGTATTTT,CASREITDTQYF
NA,TRBJ2-1,NA,TRBV11-2,TGTGCCAGCAGCTTCGTCTGGGGGGCCGCAGGCAATGAGCAGTTCTTC,CASSFVWGAAGNEQFF
NA,TRBJ1-5,NA,TRBV6-5,TGTGCCAGCAGGGCCAATGGGGAAAGGCCCCAGCATTTT,CASRANGERPQHF
NA,TRBJ2-2,NA,TRBV2,TGTGCCAGCAGTGTACGGAACACCGGGGAGCTGTTTTTT,CASSVRNTGELFF
NA,TRBJ2-7,NA,TRBV12-5,TGTGCTAGTGGTTTGGTACGCGGAGAGCAGTACTTC,CASGLVRGEQYF
NA,TRBJ1-2,NA,TRBV5-4,TGTGCCAGCAGCTTACAGGGTGTCGGTGGCTACACCTTC,CASSLQGVGGYTF
TRBD1,TRBJ2-6,few,TRBV7-9,TGTGCCAGCAGCAGCACGACAGGGGAATTGGACGTCCTGACTTTC,CASSSTTGELDVLTF
NA,TRBJ1-2,NA,TRBV2,TGTGCCAGCAGTGAATATGCCAGGGATTACTATGGCTACACCTTC,CASSEYARDYYGYTF
NA,TRBJ2-1,NA,TRBV30,TGTGCCTGGAGTACCCTGTTGTTCAATGAGCAGTTCTTC,CAWSTLLFNEQFF
TRBD2,TRBJ2-3,NA,TRBV4-3,TGCGCCAGCAGCCATCTGACTAGCGGGGGGGCGGATACGCAGTATTTT,CASSHLTSGGADTQYF
NA,TRBJ1-2,few,TRBV6-2/TRBV6-3,TGTGCCAGCACCCCATCTGGGCCTTACTATGGCTACACCTTC,CASTPSGPYYGYTF
NA,TRBJ1-2,NA,TRBV9,TGTGCCAGCAGCGCCCTTTTGGGGAAGTTTGGAGGCTACACCTTC,CASSALLGKFGGYTF
NA,TRBJ2-5,NA,TRBV12-5,TGTGCTAGTGGTTTGGTACTCAGTTGGCAAGAGACCCAGTACTTC,CASGLVLSWQETQYF
TRBD2,TRBJ2-5,NA,TRBV7-9,TGTGCCAGCAGCTCCCTAGCGGGCAGCCAAGAGACCCAGTACTTC,CASSSLAGSQETQYF
TRBD1,TRBJ2-6,NA,TRBV4-3,TGCGCCAGCAGCCATTCATGGACAGGGGGCTCTGGGGCCAACGTCCTGACTTTC,CASSHSWTGGSGANVLTF
NA,TRBJ1-1,NA,TRBV3-1/TRBV3-2,TGTGCCAGCAGTTCCACAGGATACACTGAAGCTTTCTTT,CASSSTGYTEAFF
TRBD1,TRBJ1-2,NA,TRBV5-1,TGCGCCAGCAGCTCGGACAGGGGGCTTGATGGCTACACCTTC,CASSSDRGLDGYTF
NA,TRBJ1-4,NA,TRBV18,TGTGCCAGCTCACCCTCGAGCTTAATCGGGGAAAAACTGTTTTTT,CASSPSSLIGEKLFF
NA,TRBJ2-2,NA,TRBV14,TGTGCCAGCAGCTTGGTAGCGGTTAGGAACACCGGGGAGCTGTTTTTT,CASSLVAVRNTGELFF
NA,TRBJ1-3,NA,TRBV23-1,TGCGCCAGCAGTCAAGCAAACACCATATATTTT,CASSQANTIYF
TRBD1,TRBJ1-2,NA,TRBV7-2,TGTGCCAGCAGCCTAGGAGGGGGCAGTCAAACTAACTATGGCTACACCTTC,CASSLGGGSQTNYGYTF
NA,TRBJ2-7,many,TRBV5-1,TGCGCCAGCAGCTTGGGTGCAGCGGATTCCTACGAGCAGTACTTC,CASSLGAADSYEQYF
NA,TRBJ2-5,NA,TRBV5-1,TGCGCCAGCAGCTGGGCAAGTAAAGGGCCGGGGGAGACCCAGTACTTC,CASSWASKGPGETQYF
NA,TRBJ2-3,once,TRBV5-4,TGTGCCAGCAGCCCTCGAGGGGGGGTGAGTACAGATACGCAGTATTTT,CASSPRGGVSTDTQYF
NA,TRBJ2-2,NA,TRBV3-1/TRBV3-2,TGTGCCAGCAATTTGGGGGGTGGGTACACCGGGGAGCTGTTTTTT,CASNLGGGYTGELFF
NA,TRBJ2-5,NA,TRBV10-1,TGCGCCAGCAGTCAACAGGCGGAAGAGACCCAGTACTTC,CASSQQAEETQYF
TRBD1,TRBJ1-5,NA,TRBV19,TGTGCCAGCCGAACAGGGGTTGGCAATCAGCCCCAGCATTTT,CASRTGVGNQPQHF
NA,TRBJ1-1,NA,TRBV18,TGTGCCAGCTCACCTGATGGCGCTGAAGCTTTCTTT,CASSPDGAEAFF
TRBD1,TRBJ1-2,NA,TRBV11-2,TGTGCCAGCAGCGTGACAGGGGGTTATGGCTACACCTTC,CASSVTGGYGYTF
NA,TRBJ1-2,NA,TRBV7-2,TGTGCCAGCAGCAGGGACGGCGGAAATTCTAACTATGGCTACACCTTC,CASSRDGGNSNYGYTF
NA,TRBJ2-2,NA,TRBV6-5,TGTGCCAGCAGGTCGGGCAGGTGGTCCGGGGAGCTGTTTTTT,CASRSGRWSGELFF
TRBD1,TRBJ2-7,few,TRBV2,TGTGCCAGCAGTGTGGAGACAGGGGAAAACGAGCAGTACTTC,CASSVETGENEQYF
NA,TRBJ1-3,many,TRBV5-4,TGTGCCAGCAGCACGGGTGACTCTGGAAACACCATATATTTT,CASSTGDSGNTIYF
TRBD1,TRBJ1-2,once,TRBV28,TGTGCCGGCCGGGACAGGGGTAGTGATGGCTACACCTTC,CAGRDRGSDGYTF
TRBD2,TRBJ2-3,once,TRBV11-2,TGTGCCAGCAGCTTAGTTTGGCGGCGGGGGGCCGAGGGAGATACGCAGTATTTT,CASSLVWRRGAEGDTQYF
NA,TRBJ2-4,NA,TRBV7-2,TGTGCCAGCAGCCTCTACCGGTCTGGCAAAAACATTCAGTACTTC,CASSLYRSGKNIQYF
TRBD2,TRBJ2-3,once,TRBV5-1,TGCGCCAGCAGCTTTCTAGCGGGGGCTTCAGATACGCAGTATTTT,CASSFLAGASDTQYF
NA,TRBJ1-1,NA,TRBV7-9,TGTGCCAGCAGCTTGGGCACTGAAGCTTTCTTT,CASSLGTEAFF
NA,TRBJ2-7,NA,TRBV25-1,TGTGCCAGCAGTGAATCCGTCCTTGACGGTACCTACGAGCAGTACTTC,CASSESVLDGTYEQYF
TRBD1,TRBJ1-6,NA,TRBV4-1,TGCGCCAGCACCCTCTGGACAGGGAGCTCCTATAATTCACCCCTCCACTTT,CASTLWTGSSYNSPLHF
NA,TRBJ1-2,NA,TRBV7-3,TGTGCCAGCAGCTTAACGTCAGGACAGCTCACGGGCTACACCTTC,CASSLTSGQLTGYTF
TRBD2,TRBJ2-2,NA,TRBV5-1,TGCGCCAGCAGCTCCCTCCTAGCGGGGGGCGTCACCGGGGAGCTGTTTTTT,CASSSLLAGGVTGELFF
NA,TRBJ2-7,NA,TRBV14,TGTGCCAGCAGACCCCATACAGGGTCCGAGCAGTACTTC,CASRPHTGSEQYF